These T cell receptor beta chains were read from a single sample in a study of graft-versus-host responses after intestinal transplantation. The assay was immunoSEQ multiplex PCR, and TCRdb's table has in-frame clones only and misses some. The profile shows approximately 80,000 clones, about 89% of them singletons. Antigen specificity for these receptors is unknown. The sample was unstimulated CD4+ T cells sorted from spleen or lymph node cells, taken before intestinal transplant. The origin of the receptors is a human donor who received an intestinal transplant. The CDR3 runs from the conserved cysteine through the conserved F or W. The order of the fields is clone size, J gene, V gene, D gene, CDR3 DNA, CDR3 protein. D genes are given only for firm matches. A clone size is listed for some rows: how often the clone was seen (once, few, many), or a class if it is expanded.

-	TRBJ2-1	TRBV5-4	TRBD2	TGTGCCAGCAGCTTACCGACTAGCCCGAAGGGGGAGCAGTTCTTC	CASSLPTSPKGEQFF
once	TRBJ1-1	TRBV27	TRBD1	TGTGCCAGCAGTTTACGGGGACAGTTGTTAACTGAAGCTTTCTTT	CASSLRGQLLTEAFF
-	TRBJ1-1	TRBV7-9	TRBD1	TGTGCCAGCAGCTTAGTAGGCAGGGACAGAGCTTTCTTT	CASSLVGRDRAFF
-	TRBJ1-1	TRBV5-1	TRBD1	TGCGCCAGCAGCCCAAGGACAGGGCGTGTCACTGAAGCTTTCTTT	CASSPRTGRVTEAFF
few	TRBJ2-5	TRBV6-6	-	TGTGCCAGCAGGCCGGGACACACCCAAGAGACCCAGTACTTC	CASRPGHTQETQYF
-	TRBJ2-1	TRBV6-1	-	TGTGCCAGCAGTGATTATAGAGGGGTAGGACTATACAATGAGCAGTTCTTC	CASSDYRGVGLYNEQFF
-	TRBJ2-1	TRBV12-5	TRBD2	TGTGCTAGTGCCCCGCCGGGACTACCTTACCATGAGCAGTTCTTC	CASAPPGLPYHEQFF
-	TRBJ2-3	TRBV5-1	-	TGCGCCAGCAGGGATTACGGGTACACAGATACGCAGTATTTT	CASRDYGYTDTQYF
-	TRBJ2-3	TRBV11-2	-	TGTGCCAGCAGCTTACGTCGTAGTTTTAGCACAGATACGCAGTATTTT	CASSLRRSFSTDTQYF
once	TRBJ2-2	TRBV9	-	TGTGCCAGCAGCGTATACAGGGTGAACGGGGAGCTGTTTTTT	CASSVYRVNGELFF
-	TRBJ2-5	TRBV5-1	TRBD2	TGCGCCAGCAGCTTGGCTAGCGGGGGGGGAGAGACCCAGTACTTC	CASSLASGGGETQYF
-	TRBJ2-5	TRBV19	TRBD1	TGTGCCAGTAGTGGACAGGGACTGGAGACCCAGTACTTC	CASSGQGLETQYF
-	TRBJ2-7	TRBV27	-	TGTGCCAGCAGGAGGGTGGGGGGATCTTACGAGCAGTACTTC	CASRRVGGSYEQYF
-	TRBJ2-7	TRBV5-8	TRBD1	TGTGCCAGCAACATCGACAGGGGAGATTGGTCTGGCGAGCAGTACTTC	CASNIDRGDWSGEQYF
-	TRBJ1-5	TRBV2	-	TGTGCCAGCCGGGGTACAGTGAATCAGCCCCAGCATTTT	CASRGTVNQPQHF
-	TRBJ2-5	TRBV5-1	TRBD2	TGCGCCAGCAGCCTTGGGATGGGGGGGCAAGAGACCCAGTACTTC	CASSLGMGGQETQYF
-	TRBJ2-3	TRBV19	TRBD1	TGTGCCAGTAGTTCGGGACAGGGCACAGATACGCAGTATTTT	CASSSGQGTDTQYF
-	TRBJ2-5	TRBV2	-	TGTGCCAGCAGTGCTACTAGTTTTGAGACCCAGTACTTC	CASSATSFETQYF
-	TRBJ1-5	TRBV30	-	TGTGCCTGGAGTGTCTACGGGGGCAATCAGCCCCAGCATTTT	CAWSVYGGNQPQHF
-	TRBJ2-7	TRBV10-3	-	TGTGCCACCGCGGACTCAACGGCCTACGAGCAGTACTTC	CATADSTAYEQYF
-	TRBJ1-4	TRBV30	TRBD1	TGTGCCTGGCGGACAGGGAAGAATGAAAAACTGTTTTTT	CAWRTGKNEKLFF
-	TRBJ2-5	TRBV9	TRBD1	TGTGCCAGCAGCGTAGGGGGACAGGGAAGAGAGACCCAGTACTTC	CASSVGGQGRETQYF
-	TRBJ2-3	TRBV28	TRBD2	TGTGCCAGCAGTTCAACGTCGGGGGGAGTCATCACAGATACGCAGTATTTT	CASSSTSGGVITDTQYF
-	TRBJ2-3	TRBV4-2	-	TGTGCCAGCAGCCTCGACTACCAACTCACAGATACGCAGTATTTT	CASSLDYQLTDTQYF
-	TRBJ2-1	TRBV6-1	-	TGTGCCAGCAGTGAAGTAGGGGTGCAGTTCTTC	CASSEVGVQFF
-	TRBJ1-2	TRBV5-1	TRBD1	TGCGCCAGCAGCTTGATGACAGGGGAGCATGGTGGCTACACCTTC	CASSLMTGEHGGYTF
-	TRBJ2-6	TRBV27	-	TGTGCCAGCAGTCCTTACACTGGGGCCAACGTCCTGACTTTC	CASSPYTGANVLTF
-	TRBJ2-3	TRBV5-1	-	TGCGCCAGCAGCTTGGGGGCAGGGGTTGTAACAGATACGCAGTATTTT	CASSLGAGVVTDTQYF
-	TRBJ1-5	TRBV11-3	TRBD1	TGTGCCAGCAGCTTAAAGGCTGGACAGGTACTTCTGCAGCCCCAGCATTTT	CASSLKAGQVLLQPQHF
-	TRBJ1-5	TRBV5-1	-	TGCGCCAGCAGCTTGGCTGGTCAGGGAGGACAGCCCCAGCATTTT	CASSLAGQGGQPQHF
-	TRBJ2-3	TRBV11-1	-	TGTGCCAGCAGAGACCTAGAGGATACGCAGTATTTT	CASRDLEDTQYF
-	TRBJ1-3	TRBV9	-	TGTGCCAGCAGCGTAGCAGGGAGCGGGAGCGGCACCATATATTTT	CASSVAGSGSGTIYF
-	TRBJ1-1	TRBV6-5	-	TGTGCCAGCAGTTATTCAGTATCTCTCACTGAAGCTTTCTTT	CASSYSVSLTEAFF
-	TRBJ1-2	TRBV7-2	-	TGTGCCAGCAGCCAGATTACCGGGACATCGAATTTTGACTCCTATGGCTACACCTTC	CASSQITGTSNFDSYGYTF
-	TRBJ1-2	TRBV6-1	TRBD1	TGTGCCAGCAGTTCCCCAGGGGGGCGCGGCTACACCTTC	CASSSPGGRGYTF
-	TRBJ1-4	TRBV9	-	TGTGCCAGCAGCGCGTGGGCCGGGACACTTAATGAAAAACTGTTTTTT	CASSAWAGTLNEKLFF